The text below deals with one T cell receptor (beta chain). The source of the sample is a study of shared T cell receptors in the human thymus. Sequenced by immunoSEQ multiplex PCR; TCRdb stores in-frame clones only, minus some. This repertoire shows about 730,000 clones, 70% to 90% found once; its top ten account for over 0.008%. Germline-derived CDR1 and CDR2 are LGHNT and FRNRAP. Trimming took off 7 bases at V and 0 bases at J, with 25 bases between the two ends. This CDR3 has 19 residues. These data were also reused for a study on human thymus T cells. According to that study: Use of V and J genes seemed skewed within the thymic and blood repertoires. Related studies noted strongly shared thymic repertoires across unrelated people.

Material for sequencing was thymocytes. The sequence derives from a girl less than two years old with a congenital heart defect. The V call is TRBV12-5, the J call TRBJ1-5; a possible D gene is TRBD1 (6 bases). The CDR3 region has the DNA TGTGCTAGTGCGGCCCACAGGGAAAGGGGGGGATATAGCAATCAGCCCCAGCATTTT. Translating gives CASAAHRERGGYSNQPQHF. Looking up the rest from reference TRBV12-5 and TRBJ1-5 gives the full variable domain: DARVTQTPRHKVTEMGQEVTMRCQPILGHNTVFWYRQTMMQGLELLAYFRNRAPLDDSGMPKDRFSAEMPDATLATLKIQPSEPRDSAVYFCASAAHRERGGYSNQPQHFGDGTRLSIL.